This TCR beta chain comes out of a study of PD-L1 blockade in urothelial cancer. Overall study context: A median blood sample held around 150,000 T cells and about 78,000 unique TCRs. The study, taken as a whole, reports: More expansion of tumor-associated blood clones, seen at 3 weeks, marked durable-benefit patients.

Points on this clone: Antigen specificity is unknown.

Assay used: immunoSEQ multiplex PCR; TCRdb lists only in-frame clones, some missing. This sample yields tens of thousands of clones, of which around 88% are seen a single time; under 15% belongs to the top ten. Time point meaning: pretreatment peripheral blood. This CDR3 comprises 12 residues. Germline CDR1 GTSNPN, CDR2 SVGIG (reference sequence). Trimming stripped 3 bases from V and 4 bases from J, with 8 bases between. The sequence was collected from a man in his sixties with urothelial cancer. The chain is built from TRBV30 and TRBJ2-3; D not certain. The input for sequencing was PBMCs, taken around atezolizumab (anti-PD-L1) treatment. The CDR3 is CAWRLEADTQYF. CDR3 in DNA: TGTGCCTGGAGGCTAGAGGCAGATACGCAGTATTTT. Full variable domain (rest looked up from reference TRBV30 and TRBJ2-3): SQTIHQWPATLVQPVGSPLSLECTVEGTSNPNLYWYRQAAGRGLQLLFYSVGIGQISSEVPQNLSASRPQDRQFILSSKKLLLSDSGFYLCAWRLEADTQYFGPGTRLTVL.